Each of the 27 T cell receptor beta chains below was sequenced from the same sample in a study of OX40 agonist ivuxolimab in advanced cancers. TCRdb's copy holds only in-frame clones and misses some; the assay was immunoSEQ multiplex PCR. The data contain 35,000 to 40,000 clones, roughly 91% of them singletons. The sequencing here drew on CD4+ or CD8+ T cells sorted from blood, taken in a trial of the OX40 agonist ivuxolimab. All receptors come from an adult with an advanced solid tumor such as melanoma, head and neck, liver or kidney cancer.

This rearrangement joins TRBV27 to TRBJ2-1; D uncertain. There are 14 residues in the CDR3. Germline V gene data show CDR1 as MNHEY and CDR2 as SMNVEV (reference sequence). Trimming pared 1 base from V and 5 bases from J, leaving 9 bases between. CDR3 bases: TGTGCCAGCAGTTTATTTATTAAAGACAATGAGCAGTTCTTC. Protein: CASSLFIKDNEQFF.

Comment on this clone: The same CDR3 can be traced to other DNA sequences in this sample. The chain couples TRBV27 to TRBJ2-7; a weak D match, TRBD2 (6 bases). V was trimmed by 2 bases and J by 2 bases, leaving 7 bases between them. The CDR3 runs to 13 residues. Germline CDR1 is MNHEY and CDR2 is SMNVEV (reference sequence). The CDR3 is CASSLAGTYEQYF. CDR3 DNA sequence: TGTGCCAGCAGTTTAGCGGGAACCTACGAGCAGTACTTC.

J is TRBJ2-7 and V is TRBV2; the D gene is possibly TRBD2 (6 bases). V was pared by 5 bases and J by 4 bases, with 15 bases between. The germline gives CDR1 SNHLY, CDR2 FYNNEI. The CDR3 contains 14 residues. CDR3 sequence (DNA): TGTGCCAGCAGTATCTCGGGACTGAGATACGAGCAGTACTTC. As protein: CASSISGLRYEQYF.

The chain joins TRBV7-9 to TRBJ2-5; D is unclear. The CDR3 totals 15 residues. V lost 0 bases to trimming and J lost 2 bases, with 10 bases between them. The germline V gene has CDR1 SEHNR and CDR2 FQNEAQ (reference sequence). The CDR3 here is CASSLARSAQETQYF. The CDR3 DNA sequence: TGTGCCAGCAGCTTAGCAAGGTCAGCACAAGAGACCCAGTACTTC.

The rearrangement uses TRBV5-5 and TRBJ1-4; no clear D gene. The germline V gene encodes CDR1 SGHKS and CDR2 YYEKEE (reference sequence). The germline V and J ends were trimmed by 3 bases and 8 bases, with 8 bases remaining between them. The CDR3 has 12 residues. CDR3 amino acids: CASSSGLEKLFF. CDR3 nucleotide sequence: TGTGCCAGCAGCTCGGGGTTGGAAAAACTGTTTTTT.

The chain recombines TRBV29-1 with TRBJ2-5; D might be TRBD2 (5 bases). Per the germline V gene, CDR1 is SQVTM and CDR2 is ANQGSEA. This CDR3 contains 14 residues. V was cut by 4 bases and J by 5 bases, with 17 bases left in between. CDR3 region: CSVGHPGWRETQYF. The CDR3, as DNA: TGCAGCGTTGGCCATCCGGGGTGGCGGGAGACCCAGTACTTC.

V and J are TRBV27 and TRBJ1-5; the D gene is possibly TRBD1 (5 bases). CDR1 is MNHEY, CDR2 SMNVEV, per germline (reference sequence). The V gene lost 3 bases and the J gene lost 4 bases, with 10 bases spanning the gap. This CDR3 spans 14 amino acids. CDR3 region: CASSFQGGNQPQHF. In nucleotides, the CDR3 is TGTGCCAGCAGTTTCCAGGGTGGAAATCAGCCCCAGCATTTT.

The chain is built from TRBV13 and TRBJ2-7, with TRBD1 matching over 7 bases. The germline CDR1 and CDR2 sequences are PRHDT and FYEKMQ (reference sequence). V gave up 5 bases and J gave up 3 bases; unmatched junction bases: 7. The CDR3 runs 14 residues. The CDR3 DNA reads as TGTGCCAGCAGCCTCCGACAGGGTAACTACGAGCAGTACTTC. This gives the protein CASSLRQGNYEQYF.

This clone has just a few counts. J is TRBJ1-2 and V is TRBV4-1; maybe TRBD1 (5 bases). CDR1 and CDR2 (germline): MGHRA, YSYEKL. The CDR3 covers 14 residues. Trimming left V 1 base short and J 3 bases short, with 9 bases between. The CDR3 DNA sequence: TGCGCCAGCAGCCAAGCGGGGGGGGACTATGGCTACACCTTC. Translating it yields CASSQAGGDYGYTF.

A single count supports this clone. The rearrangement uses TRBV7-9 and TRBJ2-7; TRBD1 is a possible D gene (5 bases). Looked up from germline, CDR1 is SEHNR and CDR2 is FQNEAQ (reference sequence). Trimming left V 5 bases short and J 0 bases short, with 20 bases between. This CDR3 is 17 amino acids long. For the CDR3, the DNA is TGTGCCAGCAGCACCCCCCTCCAGGGAACCATCTCCTACGAGCAGTACTTC. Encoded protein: CASSTPLQGTISYEQYF.

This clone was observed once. The CDR3 region is CASSLYSEDNEQFF. In DNA form, the CDR3 reads TGTGCCAGCAGTTTATATAGTGAAGACAATGAGCAGTTCTTC. The J gene is TRBJ2-1, the V gene TRBV27; no definite D call. Trimming left V 1 base short and J 5 bases short, with 9 bases between. CDR1 and CDR2 (germline): MNHEY, SMNVEV (reference sequence). This CDR3 is 14 amino acids long.

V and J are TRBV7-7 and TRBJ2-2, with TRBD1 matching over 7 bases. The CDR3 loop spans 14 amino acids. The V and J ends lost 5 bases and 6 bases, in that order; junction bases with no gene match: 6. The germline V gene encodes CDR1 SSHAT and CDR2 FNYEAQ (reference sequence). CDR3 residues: CASSAQGWAGELFF. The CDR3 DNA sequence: TGTGCCAGCAGCGCACAGGGGTGGGCCGGGGAGCTGTTTTTT.

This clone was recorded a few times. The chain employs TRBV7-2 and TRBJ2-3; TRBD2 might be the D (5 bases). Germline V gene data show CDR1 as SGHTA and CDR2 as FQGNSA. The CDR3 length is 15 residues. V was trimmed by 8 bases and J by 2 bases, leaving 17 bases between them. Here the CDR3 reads CASSSSGFNTDTQYF. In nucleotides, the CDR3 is TGTGCCAGCTCATCCAGCGGCTTCAACACAGATACGCAGTATTTT.

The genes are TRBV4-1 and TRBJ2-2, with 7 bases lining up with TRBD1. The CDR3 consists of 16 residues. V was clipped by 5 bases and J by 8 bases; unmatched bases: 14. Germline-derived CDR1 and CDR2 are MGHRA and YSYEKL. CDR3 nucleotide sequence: TGCGCCAGCAGCATACGACCTACAGGGGATGTAGGGGAGCTGTTTTTT. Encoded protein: CASSIRPTGDVGELFF.

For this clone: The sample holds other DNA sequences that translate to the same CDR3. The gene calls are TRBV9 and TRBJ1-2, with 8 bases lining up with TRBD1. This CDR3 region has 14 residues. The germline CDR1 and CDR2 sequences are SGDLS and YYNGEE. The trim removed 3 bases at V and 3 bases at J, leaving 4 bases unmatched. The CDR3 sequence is CASSGQGLHYGYTF. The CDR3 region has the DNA TGTGCCAGCAGCGGACAGGGGCTTCACTATGGCTACACCTTC.

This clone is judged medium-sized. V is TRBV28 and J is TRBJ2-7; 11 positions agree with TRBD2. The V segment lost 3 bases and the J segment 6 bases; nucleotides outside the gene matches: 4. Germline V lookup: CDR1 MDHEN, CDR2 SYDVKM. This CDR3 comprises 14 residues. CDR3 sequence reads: CASSFHSGRAEQYF. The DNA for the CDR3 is TGTGCCAGCAGTTTTCATAGCGGGAGGGCCGAGCAGTACTTC.

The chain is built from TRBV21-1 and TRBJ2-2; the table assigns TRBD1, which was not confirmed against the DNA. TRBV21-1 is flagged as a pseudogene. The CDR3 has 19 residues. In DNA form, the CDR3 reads TGTGCCAGCAGCAAGAGACGCTGGAAGGGGGCGCGGAATGTCGGGGAGCTGTCTTTT. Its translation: CASSKRRWKGARNVGELSF.

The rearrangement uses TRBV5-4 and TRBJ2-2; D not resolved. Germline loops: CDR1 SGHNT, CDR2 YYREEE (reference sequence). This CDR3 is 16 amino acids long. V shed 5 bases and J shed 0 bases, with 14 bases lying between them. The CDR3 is CASRGDDIANTGELFF. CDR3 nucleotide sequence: TGTGCCAGCAGAGGAGATGACATTGCGAACACCGGGGAGCTGTTTTTT.

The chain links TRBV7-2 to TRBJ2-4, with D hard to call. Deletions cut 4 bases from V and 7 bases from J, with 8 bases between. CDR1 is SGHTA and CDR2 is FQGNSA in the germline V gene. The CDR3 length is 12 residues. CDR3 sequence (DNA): TGTGCCAGCAGCTCCGAAAAGAACATTCAGTACTTC. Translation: CASSSEKNIQYF.

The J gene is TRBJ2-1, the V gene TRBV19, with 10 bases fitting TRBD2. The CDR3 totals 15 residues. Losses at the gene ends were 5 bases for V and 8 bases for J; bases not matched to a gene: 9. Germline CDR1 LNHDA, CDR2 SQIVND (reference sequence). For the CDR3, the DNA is TGTGCCAGTAGTCCTCTAGCGGGAGAAACGTATGAGCAGTTCTTC. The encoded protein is CASSPLAGETYEQFF.

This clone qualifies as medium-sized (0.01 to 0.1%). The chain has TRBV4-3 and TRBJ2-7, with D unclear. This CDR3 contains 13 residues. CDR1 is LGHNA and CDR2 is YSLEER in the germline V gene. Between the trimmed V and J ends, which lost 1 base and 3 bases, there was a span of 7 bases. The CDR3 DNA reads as TGCGCCAGCAGCCAAGTCCCCGGCTACGAGCAGTACTTC. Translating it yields CASSQVPGYEQYF.

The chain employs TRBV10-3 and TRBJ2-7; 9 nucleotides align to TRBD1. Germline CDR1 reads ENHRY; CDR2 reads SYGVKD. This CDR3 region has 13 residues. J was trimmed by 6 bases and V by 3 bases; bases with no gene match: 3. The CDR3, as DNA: TGTGCCATCAGTGACGGGACAGGGCTCGAGCAGTACTTC. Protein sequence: CAISDGTGLEQYF.

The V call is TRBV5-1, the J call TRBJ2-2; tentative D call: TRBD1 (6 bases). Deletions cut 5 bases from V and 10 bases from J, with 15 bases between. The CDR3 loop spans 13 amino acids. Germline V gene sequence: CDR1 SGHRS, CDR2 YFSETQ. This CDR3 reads CASSSFRGEELFF. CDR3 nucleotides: TGCGCCAGCAGTTCTTTCAGGGGTGAGGAGCTGTTTTTT.

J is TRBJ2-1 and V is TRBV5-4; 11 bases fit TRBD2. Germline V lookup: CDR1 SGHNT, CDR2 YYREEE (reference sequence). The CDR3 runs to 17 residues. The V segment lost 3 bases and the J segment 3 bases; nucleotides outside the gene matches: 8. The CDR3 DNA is TGTGCCAGCAGCTCTGTAGCGGGAGGGGGGATCTACAATGAGCAGTTCTTC. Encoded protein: CASSSVAGGGIYNEQFF.

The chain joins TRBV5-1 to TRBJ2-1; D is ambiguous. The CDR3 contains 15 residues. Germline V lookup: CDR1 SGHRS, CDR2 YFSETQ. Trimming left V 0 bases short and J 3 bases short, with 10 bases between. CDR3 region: CASSLVGDYYNEQFF. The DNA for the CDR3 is TGCGCCAGCAGCTTGGTTGGGGATTACTACAATGAGCAGTTCTTC. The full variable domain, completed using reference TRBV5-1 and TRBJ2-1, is KAGVTQTPRYLIKTRGQQVTLSCSPISGHRSVSWYQQTPGQGLQFLFEYFSETQRNKGNFPGRFSGRQFSNSRSEMNVSTLELGDSALYLCASSLVGDYYNEQFFGPGTRLTVL.

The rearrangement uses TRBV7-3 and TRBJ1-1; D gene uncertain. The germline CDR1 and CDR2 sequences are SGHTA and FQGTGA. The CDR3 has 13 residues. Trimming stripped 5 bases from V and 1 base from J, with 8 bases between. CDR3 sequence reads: CASSPSENTEAFF. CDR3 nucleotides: TGTGCCAGCAGCCCCAGTGAGAACACTGAAGCTTTCTTT.

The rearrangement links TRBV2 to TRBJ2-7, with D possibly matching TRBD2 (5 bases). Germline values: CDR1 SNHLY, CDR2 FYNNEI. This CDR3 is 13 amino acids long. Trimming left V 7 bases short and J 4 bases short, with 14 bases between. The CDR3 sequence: CASNPRERYEQYF. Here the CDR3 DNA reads TGTGCCAGCAACCCCCGGGAACGGTACGAGCAGTACTTC.